Below are 29 T cell receptor beta chains sequenced from a single sample in a study of shared clonotypes between healthy human individuals. Generated by immunoSEQ multiplex PCR, the TCRdb table keeps only in-frame clones and is missing some. Here the sample spans roughly 590,000 clones, roughly 95% being singletons. Only CD45RO-negative cells positively selected for CCR7 counted as naive CD8 cells, so terminally differentiated effector memory CD45RA+ cells were excluded. The sample consisted of naive CD8+ T cells sorted from blood. The receptor set was obtained from a woman in her twenties or thirties in good health.

This chain uses TRBV6-6 with TRBJ1-2; no reliable D call. From germline, CDR1 is MNHNY and CDR2 SVGAGI (reference sequence). V was cut by 6 bases and J by 11 bases, with 13 bases left in between. This CDR3 has 11 amino acids. CDR3 nucleotides: TGTGCCAGCAGGAGAGGAGCTAAGTACACCTTC. Protein product: CASRRGAKYTF.

V gene TRBV2 combines with J gene TRBJ2-1; 12 nucleotides align to TRBD2. This CDR3 contains 15 residues. V was pared by 2 bases and J by 7 bases, with 3 bases of the junction left unmatched. CDR1 is SNHLY, CDR2 FYNNEI, per germline. The CDR3 reads CASSETGLAGNEQFF. In DNA form, the CDR3 reads TGTGCCAGCAGTGAAACCGGACTAGCGGGGAATGAGCAGTTCTTC. The full variable domain, in which reference TRBV2 and TRBJ2-1 provide the parts outside the CDR3, is EPEVTQTPSHQVTQMGQEVILRCVPISNHLYFYWYRQILGQKVEFLVSFYNNEISEKSEIFDDQFSVERPDGSNFTLKIRSTKLEDSAMYFCASSETGLAGNEQFFGPGTRLTVL.

Points on this clone: Within the sample, other DNA sequences also encode this same CDR3. V is TRBV27 and J is TRBJ1-1; tentative D call: TRBD1 (5 bases). The CDR3 covers 14 residues. Germline lookup yields CDR1 MNHEY and CDR2 SMNVEV (reference sequence). V was clipped by 5 bases and J by 2 bases, with 12 bases between them. This CDR3 is CASSLLGANTEAFF. For the CDR3, the DNA is TGTGCCAGCAGTCTACTCGGGGCCAACACTGAAGCTTTCTTT.

The chain employs TRBV19 and TRBJ2-7; D gene ambiguous. V lost 3 bases and J 5 bases, leaving 14 bases between the germline ends. Germline V lookup: CDR1 LNHDA, CDR2 SQIVND (reference sequence). This CDR3 region has 14 residues. DNA for the CDR3: TGTGCCAGTAGTATGTATGGATATGCTAACGAGCAGTACTTC. Its protein is CASSMYGYANEQYF. Supplemented by reference TRBV19 and TRBJ2-7, the full variable domain reads DGGITQSPKYLFRKEGQNVTLSCEQNLNHDAMYWYRQDPGQGLRLIYYSQIVNDFQKGDIAEGYSVSREKKESFPLTVTSAQKNPTAFYLCASSMYGYANEQYFGPGTRLTVT.

This sequence joins TRBV28 and TRBJ2-3; D is perhaps TRBD1 or TRBD2 (5 bases each). Germline loops: CDR1 MDHEN, CDR2 SYDVKM. This CDR3 contains 16 residues. The V gene lost 5 bases and the J gene lost 2 bases, with 17 bases spanning the gap. The chain's CDR3 is CASSPFLGPSTDTQYF. The CDR3 nucleotides read TGTGCCAGCAGTCCTTTTTTGGGACCATCCACAGATACGCAGTATTTT.

V is TRBV6-5 and J is TRBJ2-1, with D perhaps TRBD2 (6 bases). Trimming cost V 5 bases and J 0 bases, with 11 bases left between them. CDR1 is MNHEY and CDR2 is SVGAGI in the germline V gene. The CDR3 totals 15 residues. CDR3 region: CASSRDSSSYNEQFF. In nucleotides, the CDR3 is TGTGCCAGCAGTAGGGACTCAAGCTCCTACAATGAGCAGTTCTTC.

The rearrangement links TRBV6-5 to TRBJ2-3; tentatively, D is TRBD2 (5 bases). This CDR3 region has 15 residues. V lost 5 bases and J 3 bases, leaving 15 bases between the germline ends. Germline values: CDR1 MNHEY, CDR2 SVGAGI. CDR3 nucleotides: TGTGCCAGCAGTCCAAACCCCACGGGGACAGATACGCAGTATTTT. Translating it yields CASSPNPTGTDTQYF.

V usage is TRBV28 and J usage is TRBJ2-3, with 7 positions matching TRBD2. Germline-derived CDR1 and CDR2 are MDHEN and SYDVKM. J was trimmed by 6 bases and V by 7 bases; bases with no gene match: 7. The CDR3 is 13 amino acids. Written as DNA, the CDR3 is TGTGCCAGCAATGGAGCGGGATATGATACGCAGTATTTT. Residues: CASNGAGYDTQYF.

The rearrangement links TRBV23-1 to TRBJ1-5, with 7 bases that match TRBD1. TRBV23-1 belongs to the ORF category, with a function that is uncertain. J lost 3 bases, V lost 3 bases, and 20 bases had no gene match. This CDR3 comprises 20 residues. CDR3: CASSQRRGQARAEVNQPQHF. The CDR3 nucleotides read TGCGCCAGCAGTCAGAGACGAGGACAGGCGCGGGCCGAAGTCAATCAGCCCCAGCATTTT.

V usage is TRBV27 and J usage is TRBJ2-5, with D hard to call. The CDR3 consists of 13 residues. V was cut by 0 bases and J by 2 bases, with 4 bases left in between. Germline CDR1 and CDR2: MNHEY and SMNVEV (reference sequence). The DNA of the CDR3 is TGTGCCAGCAGTTTATCGTGGCAAGAGACCCAGTACTTC. Translation gives CASSLSWQETQYF.

This clone occurred once. The chain carries TRBV13 and TRBJ1-1; D is undetermined. The germline V gene encodes CDR1 PRHDT and CDR2 FYEKMQ (reference sequence). Trimming cost V 1 base and J 5 bases, with 11 bases left between them. The CDR3 is 14 residues long. CDR3 nucleotides: TGTGCCAGCAGCTTAGCTGGAGGGTTGACTGAAGCTTTCTTT. This sequence encodes CASSLAGGLTEAFF.

V usage is TRBV28 and J usage is TRBJ2-2; D possibly corresponds to TRBD2 (6 bases). Germline V gene sequence: CDR1 MDHEN, CDR2 SYDVKM. The V end lost 5 bases, the J end lost 6 bases, and 16 bases lay between the germline ends. The CDR3 consists of 15 residues. This CDR3 reads CASSTLAQLAGELFF. Here the CDR3 DNA reads TGTGCCAGCAGTACGCTAGCGCAGTTGGCCGGGGAGCTGTTTTTT.

The rearrangement uses TRBV27 and TRBJ1-1; 8 bases line up with TRBD1. CDR3 size: 15 residues. Germline assignment: CDR1 MNHEY and CDR2 SMNVEV (reference sequence). Trimming at V came to 7 bases and at J to 5 bases, leaving 12 bases not matched to a gene. CDR3 nucleotides: TGTGCCAGCAACGGGCAGGGGGCTAGTTGGACTGAAGCTTTCTTT. As protein: CASNGQGASWTEAFF.

The chain couples TRBV27 to TRBJ2-1; 8 nucleotides match TRBD2. V gave up 3 bases and J gave up 0 bases; unmatched junction bases: 4. The germline V gene encodes CDR1 MNHEY and CDR2 SMNVEV (reference sequence). The CDR3 contains 16 residues. The CDR3 region is CASSFGGGSSYNEQFF. CDR3 nucleotide sequence: TGTGCCAGCAGTTTCGGCGGGGGGAGCTCCTACAATGAGCAGTTCTTC.

This chain joins TRBV2 and TRBJ2-7; D not certain. The CDR3 sequence is 13 residues long. Trimming shortened V by 5 bases and J by 0 bases, and 8 bases separated the two germline ends. CDR1 is SNHLY and CDR2 is FYNNEI in the germline V gene. CDR3 residues: CASSLDGSYEQYF. For the CDR3, the DNA is TGTGCCAGCAGTCTAGACGGCTCCTACGAGCAGTACTTC.

The chain joins TRBV9 to TRBJ1-1; TRBD1 is a possible D gene (6 bases). V was pared by 0 bases and J by 6 bases, with 12 bases between. CDR3 length equals 14 residues. Germline V gene lookup returns CDR1 SGDLS and CDR2 YYNGEE. DNA for the CDR3: TGTGCCAGCAGCGTAGAGGGGGGAGACGCTGAAGCTTTCTTT. Translating it yields CASSVEGGDAEAFF.

This clone was seen just once. The J gene is TRBJ2-7, the V gene TRBV19; D uncertain. Trimming removed 4 bases at V and 6 bases at J, with 13 bases between. This CDR3 region has 13 residues. Germline CDR1 and CDR2: LNHDA and SQIVND (reference sequence). CDR3 loop: CASSTYGLFEQYF. CDR3 DNA sequence: TGTGCCAGTAGTACCTATGGGTTGTTCGAGCAGTACTTC.

This chain connects TRBV11-2 to TRBJ1-3; D possibly corresponds to TRBD1 (6 bases). Germline CDR1 and CDR2: SGHAT and FQNNGV. Deletions cut 2 bases from V and 2 bases from J, with 10 bases between. This CDR3 region has 15 residues. CDR3 coding DNA: TGTGCCAGCAGCTTATCCAGGGGTGCTGGAAACACCATATATTTT. Its translation: CASSLSRGAGNTIYF.

This clone appeared a single time. The chain is built from TRBV20-1 and TRBJ2-7; D perhaps matches TRBD2 (5 bases). Trimming removed 5 bases at V and 5 bases at J, with 10 bases between. Germline CDR1 reads DFQATT; CDR2 reads SNEGSKA (reference sequence). This CDR3 region has 11 residues. The CDR3 DNA sequence: TGCAGTGCTGGCAGACTACACGAGCAGTACTTC. This gives the protein CSAGRLHEQYF.

This chain uses TRBV19 with TRBJ2-2; no definite D call. The CDR3 is 11 amino acids. Germline V gene sequence: CDR1 LNHDA, CDR2 SQIVND (reference sequence). With 7 bases removed from V and 2 bases from J, the gap between germline ends came to 2 bases. CDR3 protein: CASTNTGELFF. The CDR3 DNA reads as TGTGCCAGTACTAACACCGGGGAGCTGTTTTTT.

The V call is TRBV5-1, the J call TRBJ2-5; D may be TRBD1 or TRBD2 (6 bases each). CDR1 and CDR2 from the germline V gene are SGHRS and YFSETQ. The CDR3 has 16 amino acids. Trimming removed 0 bases from V and 2 bases from J, with 14 bases in between. The DNA of the CDR3 is TGCGCCAGCAGCTTGGAGGTGGGGGGCGGACAAGAGACCCAGTACTTC. It translates to CASSLEVGGGQETQYF. Together with reference TRBV5-1 and TRBJ2-5, the CDR3 gives the full variable domain: KAGVTQTPRYLIKTRGQQVTLSCSPISGHRSVSWYQQTPGQGLQFLFEYFSETQRNKGNFPGRFSGRQFSNSRSEMNVSTLELGDSALYLCASSLEVGGGQETQYFGPGTRLLVL.

This clone was counted a single time. The genes are TRBV5-4 and TRBJ1-2; TRBD1 matches at 8 bases. This CDR3 region has 16 residues. Trimming at V came to 0 bases and at J to 2 bases, leaving 6 bases not matched to a gene. Germline CDR1 is SGHNT and CDR2 is YYREEE (reference sequence). In DNA form, the CDR3 reads TGTGCCAGCAGCTTGGGTGGCAGGGGGCAGAACTATGGCTACACCTTC. It specifies CASSLGGRGQNYGYTF.

This chain connects TRBV9 to TRBJ2-1; 9 bases agree with TRBD2. The V segment lost 4 bases and the J segment 3 bases; nucleotides outside the gene matches: 5. Germline values: CDR1 SGDLS, CDR2 YYNGEE. This CDR3 region has 15 residues. The CDR3, as DNA: TGTGCCAGCAGCACAGGACTAGCGATCTACAATGAGCAGTTCTTC. Encoded protein: CASSTGLAIYNEQFF.

This clone appeared a single time. The chain links TRBV19 to TRBJ2-7, with D unclear. Germline CDR1 LNHDA, CDR2 SQIVND (reference sequence). This CDR3 has 13 amino acids. The ends were cut back, 5 bases at V and 6 bases at J, with 14 bases in the middle. The CDR3 sequence is CASSPRTALEQYF. As DNA, the CDR3 is TGTGCCAGTAGTCCTCGGACCGCGCTCGAGCAGTACTTC. The entire variable domain, with the rest obtained from reference TRBV19 and TRBJ2-7, is as follows: DGGITQSPKYLFRKEGQNVTLSCEQNLNHDAMYWYRQDPGQGLRLIYYSQIVNDFQKGDIAEGYSVSREKKESFPLTVTSAQKNPTAFYLCASSPRTALEQYFGPGTRLTVT.

The chain recombines TRBV30 with TRBJ2-1, with TRBD2 matching 10 bases. V dropped 2 bases and J dropped 8; count of bases not matched to a gene: 9. Germline lookup yields CDR1 GTSNPN and CDR2 SVGIG (reference sequence). The CDR3 consists of 15 residues. The CDR3 region is CAWSPGAGGPYEQFF. In DNA form, the CDR3 reads TGTGCCTGGAGTCCTGGAGCGGGAGGGCCCTATGAGCAGTTCTTC.

The chain combines TRBV9 with TRBJ2-1; D possibly corresponds to TRBD2 (6 bases). The germline CDR1 and CDR2 sequences are SGDLS and YYNGEE. The CDR3 consists of 15 residues. The V gene lost 4 bases and the J gene lost 5 bases, with 16 bases spanning the gap. In DNA, the CDR3 is TGTGCCAGCAGCTCAGAGGAAGTAGCGGACAATGAGCAGTTCTTC. It translates to CASSSEEVADNEQFF.

The chain links TRBV27 to TRBJ2-5; TRBD2 matches 7 bases. Germline-derived CDR1 and CDR2 are MNHEY and SMNVEV (reference sequence). Trimming cost V 1 base and J 0 bases; bases outside gene matches: 5. This CDR3 region has 16 residues. CDR3 in DNA: TGTGCCAGCAGTTTATTAGGGCTAGCGGACCAAGAGACCCAGTACTTC. Protein: CASSLLGLADQETQYF.

The V call is TRBV7-9, the J call TRBJ2-7; 12 bases match TRBD2. Trimming cost V 5 bases and J 3 bases; bases outside gene matches: 14. The V gene's germline CDR1 is SEHNR and CDR2 FQNEAQ (reference sequence). The CDR3 loop spans 18 amino acids. The CDR3 DNA reads as TGTGCCAGCAGCCCCGGGACTAGCGGGCCCCAGGGCCACTACGAGCAGTACTTC. It is translated as CASSPGTSGPQGHYEQYF.

This chain joins TRBV2 and TRBJ2-7, with 9 bases matching TRBD1. V shed 6 bases, J shed 3 bases, and the junction held 12 bases outside the gene matches. CDR3 size: 16 residues. Germline values: CDR1 SNHLY, CDR2 FYNNEI. This CDR3 reads CASRFDRGTSDYEQYF. DNA of the CDR3: TGTGCCAGCAGGTTCGACAGGGGGACGTCTGACTACGAGCAGTACTTC.